Below are 14 T cell receptor beta chains sequenced from a single sample in a study of cytomegalovirus exposure and HLA in healthy donors (TCRdb year 2017). Library preparation was by the immunoSEQ multiplex PCR assay. The multiplex PCR relied on a mix of 60 forward primers for TCR Vbeta segments and 13 reverse primers for TCR Jbeta segments. TCRdb carries this immuneACCESS record with in-frame sequences only. Its versions omit some clonotypes, under half of them owing to an unresolved V gene in the studies checked, with the rest unexplained. Across this sample there are fewer than 200,000 clones, with roughly four fifths seen only once. The ten largest account for 2.2% of the sample. The material sequenced was PBMCs. These receptors all come from a woman aged 30 to 39 in good health and CMV-seronegative.

The J gene is TRBJ2-1, the V gene TRBV28; D possibly corresponds to TRBD2 (6 bases). Germline CDR1 is MDHEN and CDR2 is SYDVKM. The V end was cut by 3 bases, the J end by 5 bases, with 14 bases between. This CDR3 is built from 15 residues. The CDR3 loop is CASSFKQRAHNEQFF. Written as DNA, the CDR3 is TGTGCCAGCAGTTTCAAACAGCGGGCCCACAATGAGCAGTTCTTC.

The chain joins TRBV11-2 to TRBJ1-6; D may be TRBD1 (5 bases). Germline loops: CDR1 SGHAT, CDR2 FQNNGV. V was pared by 6 bases and J by 0 bases, with 12 bases between. This CDR3 has 16 residues. The CDR3 loop reads CASRAVQGSYNSPLHF. DNA of the CDR3: TGTGCCAGCAGGGCGGTTCAGGGCTCCTATAATTCACCCCTCCACTTT.

The chain combines TRBV5-1 with TRBJ2-5; TRBD2 agrees at 9 bases. This CDR3 contains 15 residues. The J segment lost 5 bases and the V segment lost 0 bases, leaving 5 bases of the junction unmatched. The germline V gene has CDR1 SGHRS and CDR2 YFSETQ. The CDR3 DNA sequence: TGCGCCAGCAGCTTGGGGGGGACTAGCTGGGAGACCCAGTACTTC. It yields the protein CASSLGGTSWETQYF.

The V and J genes are TRBV7-2 and TRBJ2-1, with 9 bases fitting TRBD2. Germline assignment: CDR1 SGHTA and CDR2 FQGNSA. V lost 2 bases to trimming and J lost 9 bases; unmatched junction nucleotides: 5. The CDR3 is 14 amino acids. CDR3 DNA: TGTGCCAGCAGCTTATCGGCGGGGGGGGGTGAGCAGTTCTTC. It encodes CASSLSAGGGEQFF.

V gene TRBV5-1 combines with J gene TRBJ2-3, with 12 bases aligning to TRBD2. V gave up 2 bases and J gave up 4 bases; unmatched junction bases: 2. The germline V gene encodes CDR1 SGHRS and CDR2 YFSETQ. The CDR3 loop spans 15 amino acids. The CDR3 region has the DNA TGCGCCAGCAGCTTCGGGACTAGCGGGTCAGATACGCAGTATTTT. This codes for CASSFGTSGSDTQYF. Full variable domain (remainder filled in from reference TRBV5-1 and TRBJ2-3): KAGVTQTPRYLIKTRGQQVTLSCSPISGHRSVSWYQQTPGQGLQFLFEYFSETQRNKGNFPGRFSGRQFSNSRSEMNVSTLELGDSALYLCASSFGTSGSDTQYFGPGTRLTVL.

V and J are TRBV7-2 and TRBJ2-7, with 16 positions matching TRBD2. V shed 0 bases and J 5 bases; nucleotides not matched to a gene: 4. Looked up from germline, CDR1 is SGHTA and CDR2 is FQGNSA. The CDR3 runs to 17 residues. The CDR3 region has the DNA TGTGCCAGCAGCTTAGCGGGACTAGCGGGGGGGCAGAACGAGCAGTACTTC. It is translated as CASSLAGLAGGQNEQYF.

V usage is TRBV7-9 and J usage is TRBJ1-3; 9 bases are a match to TRBD1. This CDR3 spans 15 amino acids. Unmatched junction bases numbered 7, after V lost 6 bases and J lost 4 bases. Germline lookup yields CDR1 SEHNR and CDR2 FQNEAQ (reference sequence). CDR3 DNA: TGTGCCAGCAGTTCGACAGGGGGTTCAGGAAACACCATATATTTT. Encoded protein: CASSSTGGSGNTIYF.

J is TRBJ1-2 and V is TRBV4-1; 7 bases align to TRBD1. CDR3 length: 14 amino acids. Germline V gene sequence: CDR1 MGHRA, CDR2 YSYEKL. The V and J ends lost 0 bases and 10 bases, in that order; junction bases with no gene match: 8. The CDR3 reads CASSQDRDSQHYTF. For the CDR3, the DNA is TGCGCCAGCAGCCAAGATCGGGACAGTCAGCACTACACCTTC.

This clone was observed once. This sequence joins TRBV7-9 and TRBJ1-1, with D perhaps matching TRBD1 (6 bases). This CDR3 comprises 16 residues. The V end was cut by 10 bases, the J end by 4 bases, with 25 bases between. Germline CDR1 is SEHNR and CDR2 is FQNEAQ (reference sequence). CDR3 residues: CATQMGLQGVTTEAFF. CDR3 sequence (DNA): TGTGCCACACAAATGGGGCTACAGGGTGTAACCACTGAAGCTTTCTTT.

V usage is TRBV9 and J usage is TRBJ2-7; D perhaps matches TRBD1 (6 bases). CDR3 length: 13 amino acids. V was pared by 0 bases and J by 5 bases, with 9 bases between. CDR1 and CDR2 (germline): SGDLS, YYNGEE. The CDR3 DNA is TGTGCCAGCAGCGTAGAAGGGGGAGACGAGCAGTACTTC. Residues: CASSVEGGDEQYF.

The chain has TRBV18 and TRBJ1-1, with a possible D match to TRBD1 (5 bases). Looked up from germline, CDR1 is KGHSH and CDR2 is LQKENI. The CDR3 extends over 15 amino acids. V lost 0 bases and J 3 bases, leaving 11 bases between the germline ends. The CDR3 here is CASSPPSRGDTEAFF. The CDR3 DNA reads as TGTGCCAGCTCACCACCCTCAAGGGGTGACACTGAAGCTTTCTTT.

The count of this clone is one. The rearrangement links TRBV5-1 to TRBJ2-1; D might be TRBD2 (6 bases). V was shortened by 3 bases and J by 8 bases, with 15 bases between the two germline ends. Germline V gene sequence: CDR1 SGHRS, CDR2 YFSETQ. The length of the CDR3 is 14 residues. This chain's CDR3 is CASSSGDYPYEQFF. CDR3 coding DNA: TGCGCCAGCAGCTCGGGAGACTACCCCTATGAGCAGTTCTTC.

The rearrangement uses TRBV5-6 and TRBJ2-2; 7 bases match TRBD1. Trimming removed 1 base from V and 7 bases from J; junction bases left unmatched: 7. Germline assignment: CDR1 SGHDT and CDR2 YYEEEE. The CDR3 consists of 15 residues. The CDR3 DNA reads as TGTGCCAGCAGCTTGTGGCAGGGGGAGAACGGGGAGCTGTTTTTT. Its protein product is CASSLWQGENGELFF.

The genes are TRBV13 and TRBJ2-1, with no clear D. In germline, CDR1 is PRHDT, CDR2 FYEKMQ (reference sequence). This CDR3 is 13 amino acids long. V was shortened by 0 bases and J by 4 bases, with 4 bases between the two germline ends. The CDR3, as DNA: TGTGCCAGCAGCTTAGGGGCATACAATGAGCAGTTCTTC. It codes for CASSLGAYNEQFF.